The clone carrying this T cell receptor (beta chain) was counted at least ten times. Construction of the TCRbeta library involved unique molecular identifiers. Each CDR3 protein gets one entry after TCRdb re-called the PCR reads with MiXCR. In the table there are around 400,000 distinct CDR3 sequences, around 21% of which are singletons. The CDR3 is 15 residues long. Germline CDR1 DFQATT, CDR2 SNEGSKA (reference sequence). V lost 6 bases to trimming and J lost 2 bases; unmatched junction nucleotides: 12. The data were obtained in a study of T-cell reconstitution after alpha-beta-depleted transplantation in children.

This clonotype was sampled from a human donor who donated a stem cell graft to a child with acute myeloid leukemia. The rearrangement links TRBV20-1 to TRBJ2-5; 7 nucleotides match TRBD2. The sequences come from PBMCs from the stem cell graft donor, collected from the stem cell graft. This CDR3 reads CSALKGTTYQETQYF. The CDR3 DNA sequence: TGCAGTGCCTTAAAGGGGACTACCTATCAAGAGACCCAGTACTTC.